This is a list of T cell receptor beta chains from one sample in a study of T-cell memory formation after mild COVID-19. Each CDR3 protein is one row after TCRdb ran MiXCR on the 5' RACE reads. The data hold roughly 160,000 distinct CDR3 sequences, with 11% observed a single time. The material sequenced was PBMCs or a T cell subset sorted from them (not recorded which). These receptors were collected from a man in his late teens or twenties who had mild COVID-19 (a few samples of this study predate the infection). Cell type and time point are not known. Each CDR3 is given with its conserved first and last residue. The D gene is left open where the match is weak. The size of a clone is reported for some rows only, either as once, few or many, or as a class for expanded clones.

V: TRBV20-1; J: TRBJ1-3; D: NA; length: 15; size: NA; CDR3: CSASRGLATGNTIYF; DNA: TGCAGTGCTTCCCGGGGGCTCGCTACTGGAAACACCATATATTTT
V: TRBV29-1; J: TRBJ2-1; D: NA; length: 15; size: few; CDR3: CSVEDTQRHLNEQFF; DNA: TGCAGCGTTGAAGATACACAGCGCCACCTCAATGAGCAGTTCTTC
V: TRBV29-1; J: TRBJ1-1; D: NA; length: 11; size: few; CDR3: CSVIPGAEAFF; DNA: TGCAGCGTAATTCCCGGGGCAGAAGCTTTCTTT
V: TRBV7-2; J: TRBJ2-2; D: NA; length: 15; size: NA; CDR3: CASSFRGSDSYALFF; DNA: TGTGCCAGCAGCTTTCGAGGCTCTGATAGTTATGCGCTGTTTTTT
V: TRBV2; J: TRBJ1-5; D: NA; length: 13; size: few; CDR3: CASQAGGGQPQHF; DNA: TGTGCCAGCCAAGCTGGGGGCGGTCAGCCCCAGCATTTT
V: TRBV10-2; J: TRBJ2-5; D: NA; length: 12; size: NA; CDR3: CASRDSSETQYF; DNA: TGCGCCAGCAGGGACAGTTCGGAGACCCAGTACTTC
V: TRBV18; J: TRBJ1-1; D: TRBD1; length: 16; size: few; CDR3: CASSPLGQGESTEAFF; DNA: TGTGCCAGCTCACCGTTGGGACAGGGGGAGAGCACTGAAGCTTTCTTT
V: TRBV6-4; J: TRBJ2-3; D: TRBD2; length: 15; size: few; CDR3: CASSPGLAGPGGQYF; DNA: TGTGCCAGCAGTCCGGGACTAGCGGGGCCCGGGGGGCAGTATTTT
V: TRBV7-3; J: TRBJ1-3; D: NA; length: 13; size: few; CDR3: CASSSPGVDTIYF; DNA: TGTGCCAGCAGCTCCCCCGGTGTGGACACCATATATTTT
V: TRBV7-2; J: TRBJ1-2; D: NA; length: 16; size: few; CDR3: CASSLAGRDSLGGYTF; DNA: TGTGCCAGCAGCTTAGCGGGAAGGGACTCCTTGGGTGGCTACACCTTC
V: TRBV20-1; J: TRBJ2-3; D: NA; length: 13; size: few; CDR3: CSATPGGTDTQYF; DNA: TGCAGTGCTACACCCGGGGGCACAGATACGCAGTATTTT
V: TRBV10-3; J: TRBJ2-5; D: NA; length: 14; size: NA; CDR3: CAISDAGGPETQYF; DNA: TGTGCCATCAGTGACGCCGGGGGGCCAGAGACCCAGTACTTC
V: TRBV3-1; J: TRBJ1-1; D: NA; length: 16; size: few; CDR3: CASSQWTTGMNTEAFF; DNA: TGTGCCAGCAGCCAATGGACGACCGGCATGAACACTGAAGCTTTCTTT
V: TRBV6-6; J: TRBJ2-1; D: NA; length: 16; size: few; CDR3: CASSYGRSSFGDEQFF; DNA: TGTGCCAGCAGTTACGGTCGTTCCTCATTCGGGGATGAGCAGTTCTTC
V: TRBV7-2; J: TRBJ1-6; D: NA; length: 13; size: few; CDR3: CASSLRTQSPLHF; DNA: TGTGCCAGCAGCTTAAGAACACAGTCACCCCTCCACTTT
V: TRBV7-6; J: TRBJ1-5; D: NA; length: 17; size: few; CDR3: CASSLGPRDPRGQPQHF; DNA: TGTGCCAGCAGCTTAGGCCCCCGGGACCCGAGAGGACAGCCCCAGCATTTT
V: TRBV6-5; J: TRBJ1-5; D: NA; length: 14; size: NA; CDR3: CASRAGQSNQPQHF; DNA: TGTGCCAGCAGGGCCGGACAGAGCAATCAGCCCCAGCATTTT
V: TRBV20-1; J: TRBJ2-3; D: NA; length: 14; size: few; CDR3: CSAPAGGNTDTQYF; DNA: TGCAGTGCTCCCGCAGGCGGCAACACAGATACGCAGTATTTT
V: TRBV7-6; J: TRBJ1-4; D: TRBD1; length: 16; size: NA; CDR3: CASSLWSRDRAEKLFF; DNA: TGTGCCAGCAGCTTATGGTCTCGGGACAGGGCTGAAAAACTGTTTTTT
V: TRBV6-6; J: TRBJ1-1; D: NA; length: 13; size: NA; CDR3: CASSYSTPEEAFF; DNA: TGTGCCAGCAGTTACTCAACACCCGAGGAAGCTTTCTTT
V: TRBV7-3; J: TRBJ1-1; D: NA; length: 14; size: many; CDR3: CASSSGHTNTEAFF; DNA: TGTGCCAGCAGCTCGGGACATACAAACACTGAAGCTTTCTTT
V: TRBV29-1; J: TRBJ1-1; D: TRBD1; length: 14; size: few; CDR3: CSAIPGQGNTEAFF; DNA: TGCAGCGCCATCCCGGGACAGGGGAACACTGAAGCTTTCTTT
V: TRBV3-1; J: TRBJ2-3; D: NA; length: 17; size: NA; CDR3: CASSHWGSEASTDTQYF; DNA: TGTGCCAGCAGCCATTGGGGTAGCGAGGCTAGCACAGATACGCAGTATTTT
V: TRBV18; J: TRBJ1-3; D: NA; length: 14; size: few; CDR3: CASSLDRSRNTIYF; DNA: TGTGCCAGCTCACTTGACAGGAGCAGAAACACCATATATTTT
V: TRBV7-2; J: TRBJ1-5; D: NA; length: 15; size: NA; CDR3: CASSLVVGGYQPQHF; DNA: TGTGCCAGCAGCTTAGTAGTCGGGGGCTATCAGCCCCAGCATTTT
V: TRBV18; J: TRBJ1-1; D: NA; length: 14; size: few; CDR3: CASSPRETNTEAFF; DNA: TGTGCCAGCTCACCCCGGGAGACTAACACTGAAGCTTTCTTT
V: TRBV19; J: TRBJ1-6; D: NA; length: 14; size: NA; CDR3: CASWGRGDNSPLHF; DNA: TGTGCCAGTTGGGGACGGGGAGATAATTCACCCCTCCACTTT
V: TRBV24-1; J: TRBJ2-1; D: NA; length: 15; size: few; CDR3: CATSDGAEVNNEQFF; DNA: TGTGCCACCAGTGATGGGGCAGAAGTAAACAATGAGCAGTTCTTC
V: TRBV13; J: TRBJ2-1; D: NA; length: 16; size: many; CDR3: CASSLGYSAVYNEQFF; DNA: TGTGCCAGCAGCTTAGGCTATTCAGCGGTCTACAATGAGCAGTTCTTC
V: TRBV20-1; J: TRBJ1-5; D: TRBD1; length: 13; size: once; CDR3: CSASGDRYQPQHF; DNA: TGCAGTGCGAGCGGGGACAGATATCAGCCCCAGCATTTT
V: TRBV6-6; J: TRBJ1-2; D: TRBD1; length: 18; size: few; CDR3: CASSYSAGTGGELYGYTF; DNA: TGTGCCAGCAGTTATTCCGCCGGGACAGGGGGAGAACTATATGGCTACACCTTC
V: TRBV9; J: TRBJ2-1; D: NA; length: 17; size: NA; CDR3: CASSVLGGGASYNEQFF; DNA: TGTGCCAGCAGCGTATTAGGCGGGGGCGCCTCCTACAATGAGCAGTTCTTC
V: TRBV10-3; J: TRBJ2-5; D: NA; length: 14; size: many; CDR3: CAISASGRQETQYF; DNA: TGTGCCATCAGTGCGTCCGGCAGGCAAGAGACCCAGTACTTC
V: TRBV20-1; J: TRBJ2-3; D: NA; length: 12; size: many; CDR3: CSARWGGDTQYF; DNA: TGCAGTGCTAGATGGGGCGGGGATACGCAGTATTTT
V: TRBV20-1; J: TRBJ2-5; D: NA; length: 10; size: many; CDR3: CSAREETQYF; DNA: TGCAGTGCTAGAGAGGAGACCCAGTACTTC
V: TRBV7-3; J: TRBJ2-2; D: NA; length: 14; size: NA; CDR3: CASSLERNTGELFF; DNA: TGTGCCAGCAGCTTAGAGAGAAACACCGGGGAGCTGTTTTTT
V: TRBV7-2; J: TRBJ2-3; D: NA; length: 13; size: many; CDR3: CASSSWGSNTQYF; DNA: TGTGCCAGCAGCTCCTGGGGGTCAAATACGCAGTATTTT
V: TRBV12-3/TRBV12-4; J: TRBJ2-6; D: NA; length: 18; size: NA; CDR3: CASTSRAAGGSGANVLTF; DNA: TGTGCCAGCACCTCCCGTGCGGCCGGTGGCTCTGGGGCCAACGTCCTGACTTTC
V: TRBV2; J: TRBJ1-1; D: TRBD1; length: 12; size: few; CDR3: CASSDRDSEAFF; DNA: TGTGCCAGCAGTGACCGGGACAGTGAAGCTTTCTTT
V: TRBV5-4; J: TRBJ1-1; D: NA; length: 14; size: few; CDR3: CASRLRTENTEAFF; DNA: TGTGCCAGCAGGTTACGAACCGAGAACACTGAAGCTTTCTTT
V: TRBV7-2; J: TRBJ2-5; D: NA; length: 14; size: many; CDR3: CASSLTWQQETQYF; DNA: TGTGCCAGCAGCCTCACCTGGCAACAAGAGACCCAGTACTTC
V: TRBV10-1; J: TRBJ2-1; D: TRBD2; length: 14; size: NA; CDR3: CASESGGVDNEQFF; DNA: TGCGCCAGCGAGAGCGGGGGGGTTGACAATGAGCAGTTCTTC
V: TRBV28; J: TRBJ2-7; D: TRBD1; length: 13; size: few; CDR3: CASGLGQNYEQYF; DNA: TGTGCCAGCGGACTGGGACAGAACTACGAGCAGTACTTC
V: TRBV10-3; J: TRBJ1-6; D: NA; length: 16; size: few; CDR3: CAISESRSSYNSPLHF; DNA: TGTGCCATCAGTGAGTCCAGGAGCTCCTATAATTCACCCCTCCACTTT